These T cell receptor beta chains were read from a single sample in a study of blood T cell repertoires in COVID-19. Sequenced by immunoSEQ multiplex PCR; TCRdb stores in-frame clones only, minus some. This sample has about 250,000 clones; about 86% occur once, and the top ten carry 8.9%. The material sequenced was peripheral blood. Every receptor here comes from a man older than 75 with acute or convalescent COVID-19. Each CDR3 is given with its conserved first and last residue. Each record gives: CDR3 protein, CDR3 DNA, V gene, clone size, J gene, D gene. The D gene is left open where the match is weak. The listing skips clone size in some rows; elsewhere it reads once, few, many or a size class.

CASSENKRKYNEQFF TGTGCCAGCAGTGAAAACAAGCGGAAGTACAATGAGCAGTTCTTC TRBV6-1 - TRBJ2-1 -
CASSYFETIYF TGTGCCAGCAGCTATTTTGAAACCATATATTTT TRBV2 - TRBJ1-3 -
CASSSVLAAKGVYEQYF TGTGCCAGCAGCTCCGTCTTGGCGGCCAAAGGGGTCTACGAGCAGTACTTC TRBV27 - TRBJ2-7 -
CASSRKEMVRRELTDTQYF TGCGCCAGCAGCCGCAAAGAAATGGTTCGGCGGGAGTTGACAGATACGCAGTATTTT TRBV4-1 - TRBJ2-3 TRBD2
CASSLELAGVTSSNEQFF TGTGCCAGCAGCTTAGAGCTAGCGGGAGTGACCTCATCGAATGAGCAGTTCTTC TRBV7-2 - TRBJ2-1 TRBD2
CASSLVQVSYGYTF TGTGCCAGCAGCTTAGTACAGGTCTCCTATGGCTACACCTTC TRBV7-9 - TRBJ1-2 -
CASSGQGSSYNSPLHF TGCGCCAGCAGTGGCCAGGGGAGCTCCTATAATTCACCCCTCCACTTT TRBV10-2 - TRBJ1-6 -
CAWRPGQVGKLFF TGTGCCTGGAGACCCGGACAGGTCGGAAAACTGTTTTTT TRBV30 once TRBJ1-4 TRBD1
CASSPLGQGRGLSTNTGELFF TGCGCCAGCAGCCCCTTAGGACAGGGTCGAGGACTAAGTACGAACACCGGGGAGCTGTTTTTT TRBV5-1 once TRBJ2-2 TRBD1
CASSVSGERLYEQFF TGTGCCAGCAGCGTTAGCGGGGAGAGGTTGTATGAGCAGTTCTTC TRBV6-4 - TRBJ2-1 TRBD2
CSVGTGETQYF TGCAGCGTTGGGACAGGAGAGACCCAGTACTTC TRBV29-1 - TRBJ2-5 TRBD1
CASSPDRISGNTIYF TGTGCCAGCAGCCCGGACAGGATCTCTGGAAACACCATATATTTT TRBV3-1/TRBV3-2 - TRBJ1-3 TRBD1
CASRDGTGGPRSNQPQHF TGTGCCAGCAGGGACGGGACAGGGGGGCCCCGTAGCAATCAGCCCCAGCATTTT TRBV2 - TRBJ1-5 TRBD1
CASSLRGLSSGNTIYF TGTGCCAGCAGCTTACGAGGCCTATCCTCTGGAAACACCATATATTTT TRBV7-3 - TRBJ1-3 -
CASARSGTPGELFF TGTGCCAGCGCTCGGTCAGGAACCCCCGGGGAGCTGTTTTTT TRBV25-1 - TRBJ2-2 -
CASSLRGNTGELFF TGCGCCAGCAGCTTGCGGGGGAACACCGGGGAGCTGTTTTTT TRBV5-1 - TRBJ2-2 -
CASGPSGGYGYTF TGTGCCAGCGGGCCTTCAGGGGGCTATGGCTACACCTTC TRBV12-3/TRBV12-4 - TRBJ1-2 TRBD1
CASGALYEQYF TGTGCCAGCGGGGCACTCTACGAGCAGTACTTC TRBV6-6 - TRBJ2-7 -
CASSSPATGSGNTIYF TGTGCCAGCAGCTCCCCCGCGACAGGGTCGGGAAACACCATATATTTT TRBV7-8 few TRBJ1-3 TRBD1
CASSLGSGWEQPQHF TGTGCCAGCAGCTTAGGGTCGGGATGGGAGCAGCCCCAGCATTTT TRBV7-2 - TRBJ1-5 -
CASSDLRQVAAMNTEAFF TGTGCCAGCAGTGACCTGCGACAGGTGGCGGCAATGAACACTGAAGCTTTCTTT TRBV6-4 - TRBJ1-1 -
CAISDGRGNQPQHF TGTGCCATCAGTGACGGGCGCGGGAATCAGCCCCAGCATTTT TRBV10-3 - TRBJ1-5 -
CASSQGYAGGRSNQPQHF TGTGCCAGCAGCCAAGGATATGCAGGGGGCCGTAGCAATCAGCCCCAGCATTTT TRBV3-1/TRBV3-2 - TRBJ1-5 TRBD1
CATSDSTGTSGISTDTQYF TGTGCCACCAGTGATTCCACAGGGACTAGCGGGATTAGCACAGATACGCAGTATTTT TRBV24-1 - TRBJ2-3 TRBD2
CASSYSATAISYEQYF TGTGCCAGCAGTTACTCTGCGACAGCGATCTCCTACGAGCAGTACTTC TRBV6-5 - TRBJ2-7 -
CASSITGGGTEAFF TGCGCCAGCAGCATTACAGGGGGAGGAACTGAAGCTTTCTTT TRBV5-1 - TRBJ1-1 TRBD1
CASSAPYLGSRQYYGYTF TGTGCCAGCAGTGCGCCATACCTGGGGAGCAGGCAATACTATGGCTACACCTTC TRBV25-1 few TRBJ1-2 -
CASSTGGTETQYF TGCGCCAGCTCGACAGGGGGCACAGAGACCCAGTACTTC TRBV5-1 - TRBJ2-5 TRBD1
CASSSHNRGTEAFF TGTGCCAGCAGTTCGCATAACAGGGGCACTGAAGCTTTCTTT TRBV28 - TRBJ1-1 TRBD1
CASRDRRNIQYF TGTGCCAGCCGGGACAGACGAAACATTCAGTACTTC TRBV6-5 - TRBJ2-4 TRBD1
CASSPMTRTYEQYF TGTGCCAGCAGCCCGATGACTAGGACCTACGAGCAGTACTTC TRBV6-5 - TRBJ2-7 -
CASSPEGQERRTF TGTGCCAGCAGTCCAGAGGGACAGGAGAGGCGCACCTTC TRBV12-3/TRBV12-4 - TRBJ1-2 TRBD1
CASSLVGGGYYNEQFF TGTGCCAGCAGCTTAGTCGGCGGGGGCTACTACAATGAGCAGTTCTTC TRBV11-2 - TRBJ2-1 -
CASGLHRDSLSMDGYTF TGTGCCAGCGGTCTACACCGGGACAGCTTAAGTATGGACGGCTACACCTTC TRBV6-6 - TRBJ1-2 TRBD1
CASSYSGGRSTDTQYF TGCGCCAGCAGCTATAGCGGGGGGCGAAGCACAGATACGCAGTATTTT TRBV5-1 - TRBJ2-3 TRBD2
CASRKQGYEQYF TGTGCCAGCAGAAAACAGGGTTACGAGCAGTACTTC TRBV2 - TRBJ2-7 -
CASRLTGAGPLHF TGTGCCAGCAGACTTACAGGGGCAGGTCCCCTCCACTTT TRBV28 - TRBJ1-6 TRBD1
CASSDSGLAGGYNEQFF TGTGCCAGCAGTGACTCGGGACTAGCGGGGGGATACAATGAGCAGTTCTTC TRBV2 - TRBJ2-1 TRBD2
CASSFDGTTNSPLHF TGCGCCAGCAGCTTTGACGGGACTACTAATTCACCCCTCCACTTT TRBV5-1 - TRBJ1-6 -
CASSHLGQGGGNQPQHF TGTGCCAGCAGTCACCTTGGACAGGGAGGGGGCAATCAGCCCCAGCATTTT TRBV28 - TRBJ1-5 TRBD1
CASSLLAVAKNIQYF TGTGCCAGCAGTTTATTAGCCGTAGCCAAAAACATTCAGTACTTC TRBV27 - TRBJ2-4 -
CASSPEVAGGLTDTQYF TGTGCCAGCAGCCCAGAAGTAGCGGGGGGTCTCACAGATACGCAGTATTTT TRBV5-4 - TRBJ2-3 TRBD2
CASSTQGGSNQPQHF TGTGCCAGTAGCACACAGGGGGGAAGCAATCAGCCCCAGCATTTT TRBV19 - TRBJ1-5 TRBD1
CASSFPGNTEAFF TGTGCCAGCAGTTTCCCCGGGAACACTGAAGCTTTCTTT TRBV12-3/TRBV12-4 - TRBJ1-1 -
CASSPIGTAYQPQHF TGTGCCAGCTCACCAATCGGGACAGCTTATCAGCCCCAGCATTTT TRBV18 - TRBJ1-5 TRBD1
CAWSEGQGGNQPQHF TGTGCCTGGAGTGAAGGACAGGGAGGCAATCAGCCCCAGCATTTT TRBV30 - TRBJ1-5 TRBD1
CATSDLGRRERNEQFF TGTGCCACCAGTGATTTGGGGAGGCGGGAGAGGAATGAGCAGTTCTTC TRBV24-1 - TRBJ2-1 TRBD2
CASSLHPKNTDTQYF TGCGCCAGCAGCTTGCATCCCAAAAACACAGATACGCAGTATTTT TRBV5-1 - TRBJ2-3 -
CASSIDLGGHNEQFF TGTGCCAGTAGTATAGATCTAGGAGGGCACAATGAGCAGTTCTTC TRBV19 - TRBJ2-1 -
CASVGPRGEQFF TGTGCCAGCGTGGGACCCAGGGGTGAGCAGTTCTTC TRBV3-1/TRBV3-2 - TRBJ2-1 -
CASGQGGTGELFF TGTGCCAGCGGACAGGGGGGCACCGGGGAGCTGTTTTTT TRBV2 - TRBJ2-2 TRBD1
CASGPGRVQFF TGTGCTAGTGGTCCCGGCAGGGTGCAGTTCTTC TRBV12-5 - TRBJ2-1 -
CASSVTGNSNQPQHF TGTGCCAGTAGTGTGACAGGGAATAGCAATCAGCCCCAGCATTTT TRBV19 - TRBJ1-5 TRBD1
CASSRTREKLFF TGTGCCAGCTCACGAACCCGGGAAAAACTGTTTTTT TRBV18 - TRBJ1-4 -